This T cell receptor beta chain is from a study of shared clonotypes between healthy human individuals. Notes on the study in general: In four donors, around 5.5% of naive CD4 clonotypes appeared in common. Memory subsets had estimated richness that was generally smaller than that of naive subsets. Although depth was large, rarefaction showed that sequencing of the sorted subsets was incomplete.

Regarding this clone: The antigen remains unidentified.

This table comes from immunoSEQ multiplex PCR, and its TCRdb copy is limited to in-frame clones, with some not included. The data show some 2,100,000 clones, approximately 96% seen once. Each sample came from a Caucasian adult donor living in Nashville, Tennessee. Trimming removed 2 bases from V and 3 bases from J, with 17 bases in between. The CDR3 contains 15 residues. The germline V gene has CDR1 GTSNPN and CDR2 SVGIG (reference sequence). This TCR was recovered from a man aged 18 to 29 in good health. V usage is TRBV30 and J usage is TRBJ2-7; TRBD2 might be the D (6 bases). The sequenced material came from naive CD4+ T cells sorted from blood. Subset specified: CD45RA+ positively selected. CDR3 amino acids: CAWSQRGRTNYEQYF. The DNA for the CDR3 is TGTGCCTGGAGTCAACGGGGGAGGACTAACTACGAGCAGTACTTC.